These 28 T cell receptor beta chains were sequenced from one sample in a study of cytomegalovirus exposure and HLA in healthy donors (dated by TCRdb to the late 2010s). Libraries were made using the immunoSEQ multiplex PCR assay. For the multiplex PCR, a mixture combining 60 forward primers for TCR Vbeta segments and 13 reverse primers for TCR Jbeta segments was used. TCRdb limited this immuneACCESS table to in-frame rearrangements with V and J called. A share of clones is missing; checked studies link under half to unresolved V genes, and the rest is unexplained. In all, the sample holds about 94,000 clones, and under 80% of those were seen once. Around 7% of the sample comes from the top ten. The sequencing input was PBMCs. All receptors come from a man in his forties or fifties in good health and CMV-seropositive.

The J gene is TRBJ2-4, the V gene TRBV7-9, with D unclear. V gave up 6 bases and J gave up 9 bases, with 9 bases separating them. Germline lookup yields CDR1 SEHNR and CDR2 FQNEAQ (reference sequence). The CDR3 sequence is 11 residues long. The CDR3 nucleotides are TGTGCCAGCAGTGTTAGAGGCATTCAGTACTTC. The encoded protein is CASSVRGIQYF. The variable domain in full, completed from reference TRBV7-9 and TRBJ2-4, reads DTGVSQNPRHKITKRGQNVTFRCDPISEHNRLYWYRQTLGQGPEFLTYFQNEAQLEKSRLLSDRFSAERPKGSFSTLEIQRTEQGDSAMYLCASSVRGIQYFGAGTRLSVL.

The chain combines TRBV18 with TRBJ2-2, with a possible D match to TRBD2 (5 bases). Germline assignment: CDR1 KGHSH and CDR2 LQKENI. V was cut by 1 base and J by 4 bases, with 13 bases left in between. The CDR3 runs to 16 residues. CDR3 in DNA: TGTGCCAGCTCACCACAACCGATGGGGAGCACCGGGGAGCTGTTTTTT. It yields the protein CASSPQPMGSTGELFF.

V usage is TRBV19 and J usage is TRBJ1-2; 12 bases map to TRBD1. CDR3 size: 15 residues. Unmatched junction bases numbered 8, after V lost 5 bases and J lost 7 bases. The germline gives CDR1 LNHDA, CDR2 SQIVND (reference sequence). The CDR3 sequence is CASSVSGTGGSGYTF. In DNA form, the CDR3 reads TGTGCCAGTAGTGTAAGCGGGACAGGGGGCTCTGGCTACACCTTC.

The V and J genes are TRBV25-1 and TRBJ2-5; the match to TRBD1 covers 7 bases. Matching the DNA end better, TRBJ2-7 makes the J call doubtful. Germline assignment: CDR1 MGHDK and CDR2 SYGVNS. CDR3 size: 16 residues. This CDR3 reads CASSESWDSYSYEQYF. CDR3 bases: TGTGCCAGCAGTGAATCTTGGGACAGCTATTCCTACGAGCAGTACTTC.

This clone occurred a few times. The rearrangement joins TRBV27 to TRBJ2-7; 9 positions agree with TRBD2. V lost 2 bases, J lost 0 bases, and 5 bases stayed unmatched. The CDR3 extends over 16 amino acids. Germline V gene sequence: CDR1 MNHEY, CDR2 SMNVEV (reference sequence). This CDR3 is CASSLRREGFSYEQYF. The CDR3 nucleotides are TGTGCCAGCAGTTTAAGGCGGGAGGGTTTCTCCTACGAGCAGTACTTC.

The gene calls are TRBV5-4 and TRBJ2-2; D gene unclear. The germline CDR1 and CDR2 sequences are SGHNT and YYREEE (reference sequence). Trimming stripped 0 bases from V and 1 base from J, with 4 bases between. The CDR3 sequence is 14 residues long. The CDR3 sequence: CASSLAQNTGELFF. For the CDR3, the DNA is TGTGCCAGCAGCTTGGCACAGAACACCGGGGAGCTGTTTTTT.

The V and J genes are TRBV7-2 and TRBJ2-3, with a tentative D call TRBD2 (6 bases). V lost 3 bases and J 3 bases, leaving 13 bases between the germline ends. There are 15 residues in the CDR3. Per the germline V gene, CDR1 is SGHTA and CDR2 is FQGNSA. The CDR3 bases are TGTGCCAGCAGCTTGAGTCTTAGCGGAACAGATACGCAGTATTTT. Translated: CASSLSLSGTDTQYF.

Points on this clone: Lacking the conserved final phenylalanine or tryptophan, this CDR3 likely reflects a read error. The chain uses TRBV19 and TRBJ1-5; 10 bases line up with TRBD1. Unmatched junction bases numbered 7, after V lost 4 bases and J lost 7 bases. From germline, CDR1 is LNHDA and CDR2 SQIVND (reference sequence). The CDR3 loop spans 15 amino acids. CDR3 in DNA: TGTGCCAGTAGTAACGACAGGGGGCTACAGCAGCCCCAGCATCTT. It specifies CASSNDRGLQQPQHL.

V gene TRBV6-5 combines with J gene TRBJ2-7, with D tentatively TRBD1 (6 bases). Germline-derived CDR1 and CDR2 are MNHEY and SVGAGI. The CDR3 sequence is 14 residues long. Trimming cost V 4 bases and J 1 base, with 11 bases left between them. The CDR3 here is CASSLMGASYEQYF. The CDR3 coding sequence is TGTGCCAGCAGTTTGATGGGGGCGTCCTACGAGCAGTACTTC.

The CDR3 DNA follows: TGTGCCAGCAGCCCTCGAGGGACAGACTACGAGCAGTACTTC. This sequence encodes CASSPRGTDYEQYF. The rearrangement uses TRBV9 and TRBJ2-7; TRBD1 agrees at 7 bases. The CDR3 sequence is 14 residues long. V was clipped by 4 bases and J by 3 bases; unmatched bases: 7. Germline lookup yields CDR1 SGDLS and CDR2 YYNGEE.

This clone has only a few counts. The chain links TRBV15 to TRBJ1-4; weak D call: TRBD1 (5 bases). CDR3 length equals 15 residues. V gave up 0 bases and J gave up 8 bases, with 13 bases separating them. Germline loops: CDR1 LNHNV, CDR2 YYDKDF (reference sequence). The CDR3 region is CATSRDLIGVEKLFF. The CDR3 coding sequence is TGTGCCACCAGCAGAGATCTAATAGGGGTGGAAAAACTGTTTTTT.

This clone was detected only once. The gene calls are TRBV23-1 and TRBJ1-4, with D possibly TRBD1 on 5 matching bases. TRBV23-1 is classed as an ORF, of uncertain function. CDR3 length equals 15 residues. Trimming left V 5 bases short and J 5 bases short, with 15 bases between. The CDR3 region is CASSIGQVLNEKLFF. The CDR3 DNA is TGCGCCAGCAGTATTGGACAAGTGTTAAATGAAAAACTGTTTTTT.

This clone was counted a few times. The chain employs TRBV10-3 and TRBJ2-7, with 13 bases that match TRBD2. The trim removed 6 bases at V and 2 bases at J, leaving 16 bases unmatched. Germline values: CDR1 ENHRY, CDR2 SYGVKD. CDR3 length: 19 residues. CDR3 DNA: TGTGCCATCAGCCCGGACAGGGGAGGACTAGCGGGAGCCCCCTACGAGCAGTACTTC. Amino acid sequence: CAISPDRGGLAGAPYEQYF.

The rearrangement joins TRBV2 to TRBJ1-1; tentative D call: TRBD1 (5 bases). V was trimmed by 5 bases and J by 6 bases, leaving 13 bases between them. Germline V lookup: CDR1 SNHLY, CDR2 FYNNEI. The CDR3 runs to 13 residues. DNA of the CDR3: TGTGCCAGCAGTCTGCAGGGTTTTGCTGAAGCTTTCTTT. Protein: CASSLQGFAEAFF.

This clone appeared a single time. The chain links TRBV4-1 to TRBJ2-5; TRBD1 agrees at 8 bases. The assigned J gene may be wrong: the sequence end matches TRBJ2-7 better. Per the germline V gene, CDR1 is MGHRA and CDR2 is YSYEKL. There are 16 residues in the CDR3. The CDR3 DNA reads TGCGCCAGCAGCCAAGAGCTAGGACAGGGTTTTTACGAGCAGTACTTC. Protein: CASSQELGQGFYEQYF.

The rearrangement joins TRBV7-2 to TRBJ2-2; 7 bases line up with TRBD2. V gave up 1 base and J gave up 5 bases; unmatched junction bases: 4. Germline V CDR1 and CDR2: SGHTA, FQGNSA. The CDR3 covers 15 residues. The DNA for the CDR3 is TGTGCCAGCAGCTTAGAGTCGGGGGGAACCGGGGAGCTGTTTTTT. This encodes CASSLESGGTGELFF.

The CDR3 loop reads CASSVDRYRGGNTIYF. The CDR3 DNA reads as TGTGCCAGCAGCGTAGACCGGTACCGCGGGGGAAACACCATATATTTT. This sequence joins TRBV9 and TRBJ1-3, with no clear D. Germline loops: CDR1 SGDLS, CDR2 YYNGEE. V lost 0 bases and J 4 bases, leaving 14 bases between the germline ends. CDR3 length equals 16 residues.

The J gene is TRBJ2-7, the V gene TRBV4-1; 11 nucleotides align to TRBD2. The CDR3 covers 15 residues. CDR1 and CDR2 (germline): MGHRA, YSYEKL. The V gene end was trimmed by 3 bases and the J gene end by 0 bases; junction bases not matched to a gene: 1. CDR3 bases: TGCGCCAGCAGCCAGACTAGCGGGAACTCCTACGAGCAGTACTTC. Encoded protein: CASSQTSGNSYEQYF.

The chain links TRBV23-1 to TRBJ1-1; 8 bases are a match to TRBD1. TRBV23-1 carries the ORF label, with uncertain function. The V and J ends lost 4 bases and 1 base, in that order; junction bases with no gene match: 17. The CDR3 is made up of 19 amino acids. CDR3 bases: TGCGCCAGCAGTCGGGCCCGCCCGACAGGGGCGCCAGGGAACACTGAAGCTTTCTTT. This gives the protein CASSRARPTGAPGNTEAFF.

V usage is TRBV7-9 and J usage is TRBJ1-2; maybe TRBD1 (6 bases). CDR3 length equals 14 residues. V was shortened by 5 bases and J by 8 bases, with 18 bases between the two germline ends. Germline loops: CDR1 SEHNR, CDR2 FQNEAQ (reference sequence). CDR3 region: CASSQAGGAKGYTF. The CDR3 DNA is TGTGCCAGCAGCCAGGCGGGGGGCGCGAAAGGCTACACCTTC.

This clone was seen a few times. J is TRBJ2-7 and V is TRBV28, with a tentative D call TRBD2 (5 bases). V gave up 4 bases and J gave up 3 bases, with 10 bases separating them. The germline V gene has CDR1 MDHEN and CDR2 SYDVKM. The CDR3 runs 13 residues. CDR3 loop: CASSWLGSYEQYF. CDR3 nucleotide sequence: TGTGCCAGCAGTTGGCTGGGGAGCTACGAGCAGTACTTC. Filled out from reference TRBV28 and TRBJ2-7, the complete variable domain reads DVKVTQSSRYLVKRTGEKVFLECVQDMDHENMFWYRQDPGLGLRLIYFSYDVKMKEKGDIPEGYSVSREKKERFSLILESASTNQTSMYLCASSWLGSYEQYFGPGTRLTVT.

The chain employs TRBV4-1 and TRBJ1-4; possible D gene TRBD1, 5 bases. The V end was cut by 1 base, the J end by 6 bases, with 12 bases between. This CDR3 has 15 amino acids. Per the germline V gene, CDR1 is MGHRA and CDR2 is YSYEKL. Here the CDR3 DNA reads TGCGCCAGCAGCCAAGGGGATAGGGGCCATGAAAAACTGTTTTTT. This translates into CASSQGDRGHEKLFF.

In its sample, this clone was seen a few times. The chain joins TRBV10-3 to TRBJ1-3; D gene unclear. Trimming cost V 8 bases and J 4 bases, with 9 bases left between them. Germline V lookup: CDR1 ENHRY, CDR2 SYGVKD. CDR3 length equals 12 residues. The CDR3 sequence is CAIRGGGNTIYF. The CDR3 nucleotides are TGTGCCATCCGCGGAGGAGGAAACACCATATATTTT.

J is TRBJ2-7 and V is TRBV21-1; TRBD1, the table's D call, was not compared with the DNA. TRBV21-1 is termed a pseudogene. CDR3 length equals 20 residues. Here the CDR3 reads CASSKAQSRGTGGPPSEQYF. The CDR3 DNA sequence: TGTGCCAGCAGCAAAGCGCAGAGTCGCGGGACAGGGGGCCCCCCGAGTGAGCAGTACTTC.

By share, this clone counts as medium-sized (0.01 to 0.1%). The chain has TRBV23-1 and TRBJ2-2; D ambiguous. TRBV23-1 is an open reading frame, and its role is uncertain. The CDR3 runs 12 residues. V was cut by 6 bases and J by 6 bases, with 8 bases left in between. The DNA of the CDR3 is TGCGCCAGCAGCCCTACTCCCGGGGAGCTGTTTTTT. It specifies CASSPTPGELFF.

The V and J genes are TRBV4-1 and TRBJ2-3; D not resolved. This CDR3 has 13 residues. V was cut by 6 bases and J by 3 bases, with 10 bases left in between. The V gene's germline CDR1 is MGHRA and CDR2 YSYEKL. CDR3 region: CASRGTGTDTQYF. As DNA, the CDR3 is TGCGCCAGCAGAGGCACGGGTACAGATACGCAGTATTTT.

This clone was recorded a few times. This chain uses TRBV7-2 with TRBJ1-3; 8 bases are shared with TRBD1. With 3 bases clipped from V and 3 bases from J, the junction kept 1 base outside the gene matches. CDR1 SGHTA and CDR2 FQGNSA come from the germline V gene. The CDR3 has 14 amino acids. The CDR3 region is CASSFGTGGNTIYF. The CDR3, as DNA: TGTGCCAGCAGCTTCGGGACAGGTGGAAACACCATATATTTT.

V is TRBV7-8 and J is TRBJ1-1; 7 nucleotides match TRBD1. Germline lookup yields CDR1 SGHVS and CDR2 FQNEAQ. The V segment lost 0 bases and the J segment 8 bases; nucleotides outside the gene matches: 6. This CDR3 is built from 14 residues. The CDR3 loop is CASSLATGLVEAFF. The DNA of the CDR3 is TGTGCCAGCAGCTTAGCGACAGGGCTTGTGGAAGCTTTCTTT. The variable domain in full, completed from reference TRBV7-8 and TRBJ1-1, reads GAGVSQSPRYKVAKRGQDVALRCDPISGHVSLFWYQQALGQGPEFLTYFQNEAQLDKSGLPSDRFFAERPEGSVSTLKIQRTQQEDSAVYLCASSLATGLVEAFFGQGTRLTVV.